These 24 T cell receptor beta chains came from one sample sequenced in a study of blood T cell repertoires in COVID-19. This table comes from immunoSEQ multiplex PCR, and its TCRdb copy is limited to in-frame clones, with some not included. The sample contains 90,000 to 140,000 clones, about four fifths of which appear only once. Material for sequencing was peripheral blood. These receptors were taken from a woman aged 65 to 85 with acute or convalescent COVID-19.

The chain recombines TRBV30 with TRBJ1-5; D not certain. V dropped 1 base and J dropped 3 bases, with 7 bases sitting between them. The CDR3 consists of 13 residues. Germline V CDR1 and CDR2: GTSNPN, SVGIG (reference sequence). This CDR3 is CAWSAGINQPQHF. Written as DNA, the CDR3 is TGTGCCTGGAGTGCAGGAATCAATCAGCCCCAGCATTTT.

This sequence joins TRBV7-9 and TRBJ2-3; D is perhaps TRBD2 (6 bases). CDR1 is SEHNR, CDR2 FQNEAQ, per germline (reference sequence). Trimming removed 4 bases from V and 4 bases from J, with 6 bases in between. The CDR3 spans 12 residues. The CDR3 sequence is CASSWDSDTQYF. The CDR3 nucleotides read TGTGCCAGCAGCTGGGACTCAGATACGCAGTATTTT. Full variable domain (missing parts from reference TRBV7-9 and TRBJ2-3): DTGVSQNPRHKITKRGQNVTFRCDPISEHNRLYWYRQTLGQGPEFLTYFQNEAQLEKSRLLSDRFSAERPKGSFSTLEIQRTEQGDSAMYLCASSWDSDTQYFGPGTRLTVL.

V usage is TRBV1 and J usage is TRBJ2-5; the table calls TRBD2, which could not be checked here. TRBV1 is designated a pseudogene. The CDR3 covers 16 residues. As DNA, the CDR3 is TGCACCAGCAGCCAACGACTAGCGGGGGGGCAAGAGACCCAGTACTTC. It codes for CTSSQRLAGGQETQYF.

This sequence joins TRBV7-8 and TRBJ1-5; D ambiguous. The germline V gene has CDR1 SGHVS and CDR2 FQNEAQ. The CDR3 is made up of 14 amino acids. The V end was cut by 4 bases, the J end by 3 bases, with 10 bases between. This chain's CDR3 is CASSSDTNNQPQHF. The DNA of the CDR3 is TGTGCCAGCAGCTCCGACACAAACAATCAGCCCCAGCATTTT.

The CDR3 DNA sequence: TGTGCCAGCGGGGCGGGATCCCACGGTGAGCAGTTCTTC. Amino acids: CASGAGSHGEQFF. The rearrangement links TRBV7-3 to TRBJ2-1; tentative D call: TRBD2 (6 bases). The CDR3 contains 13 residues. CDR1 and CDR2 from the germline V gene are SGHTA and FQGTGA. V shed 8 bases and J shed 9 bases, with 17 bases lying between them.

The chain carries TRBV6-5 and TRBJ1-1; the match to TRBD1 covers 7 bases. The CDR3 has 15 amino acids. CDR1 and CDR2 (germline): MNHEY, SVGAGI. Trimming cost V 0 bases and J 5 bases; bases outside gene matches: 6. CDR3 loop: CASSYSDRVQTEAFF. In DNA form, the CDR3 reads TGTGCCAGCAGTTACTCAGACAGGGTTCAAACTGAAGCTTTCTTT.

V is TRBV7-9 and J is TRBJ1-1, with 10 positions matching TRBD1. CDR1 and CDR2 (germline): SEHNR, FQNEAQ (reference sequence). The CDR3 covers 16 residues. Trimming cost V 6 bases and J 6 bases; bases outside gene matches: 13. The chain's CDR3 is CASSRGTGALVAEAFF. The CDR3 DNA follows: TGTGCCAGCAGTCGAGGGACAGGGGCTCTAGTAGCTGAAGCTTTCTTT.

The rearrangement uses TRBV12-3 or TRBV12-4 and TRBJ1-2; possibly TRBD1 for D (6 bases). This CDR3 has 11 residues. Trimming took 8 bases from V and 7 from J, leaving 11 bases between them. CDR3 sequence reads: CASQTGLGYTF. The CDR3 DNA is TGTGCCAGCCAAACAGGGCTTGGCTACACCTTC.

The chain couples TRBV20-1 to TRBJ2-7; D gene unclear. V lost 5 bases to trimming and J lost 3 bases, with 8 bases between them. Germline V lookup: CDR1 DFQATT, CDR2 SNEGSKA (reference sequence). There are 11 residues in the CDR3. CDR3 coding DNA: TGCAGTGCTCCCCTCAGCTACGAGCAGTACTTC. It codes for CSAPLSYEQYF.

This rearrangement joins TRBV27 to TRBJ1-5; D ambiguous. The V gene's germline CDR1 is MNHEY and CDR2 SMNVEV (reference sequence). The CDR3 totals 15 residues. Trimming took off 5 bases at V and 4 bases at J, with 15 bases between the two ends. CDR3 nucleotides: TGTGCCAGCAGTGGCGGCCCCCTGGAAAATCAGCCCCAGCATTTT. It specifies CASSGGPLENQPQHF.

The V call is TRBV28, the J call TRBJ2-5, with 8 bases identical to TRBD2. This CDR3 is built from 14 residues. With 2 bases clipped from V and 7 bases from J, the junction kept 6 bases outside the gene matches. Germline CDR1 and CDR2: MDHEN and SYDVKM. The CDR3 nucleotides read TGTGCCAGCAGTTTAATAGGGGCGGGAGGGACCCAGTACTTC. Translated, it gives CASSLIGAGGTQYF.

The CDR3 sequence is CASSRGGRDRAWGYTF. As DNA, the CDR3 is TGTGCCAGCAGTCGAGGGGGCCGAGACAGGGCCTGGGGCTACACCTTC. This sequence joins TRBV27 and TRBJ1-2; 7 positions match TRBD1. The CDR3 is 16 residues long. The germline gives CDR1 MNHEY, CDR2 SMNVEV (reference sequence). Losses at the gene ends were 5 bases for V and 8 bases for J; bases not matched to a gene: 17.

The CDR3 spells CASSISSGQGMYF. In DNA form, the CDR3 reads TGTGCCAGTAGTATAAGTTCCGGACAGGGCATGTACTTC. The chain recombines TRBV19 with TRBJ2-7, with TRBD1 identical over 8 bases. V was clipped by 2 bases and J by 12 bases; unmatched bases: 9. The germline CDR1 and CDR2 sequences are LNHDA and SQIVND (reference sequence). CDR3 length: 13 residues.

Only one count was recorded for this clone. The chain is built from TRBV24-1 and TRBJ2-7; 8 bases match TRBD2. Losses at the gene ends were 5 bases for V and 3 bases for J; bases not matched to a gene: 8. CDR3 length: 15 residues. Per the germline V gene, CDR1 is KGHDR and CDR2 is SFDVKD. The CDR3 spells CATSAGGISGYEQYF. The DNA of the CDR3 is TGTGCCACCAGTGCGGGGGGGATCTCCGGCTACGAGCAGTACTTC.

The CDR3 region is CASSLSVGGATEAFF. The DNA for the CDR3 is TGTGCCAGCAGCTTATCTGTAGGGGGTGCAACTGAAGCTTTCTTT. V gene TRBV7-2 combines with J gene TRBJ1-1; tentative D call: TRBD1 (6 bases). Trimming shortened V by 2 bases and J by 5 bases, and 15 bases separated the two germline ends. CDR3 length: 15 amino acids. The germline V gene encodes CDR1 SGHTA and CDR2 FQGNSA.

The rearrangement uses TRBV5-4 and TRBJ2-5, with a possible D match to TRBD1 (7 bases). This CDR3 comprises 15 residues. Trimming pared 3 bases from V and 5 bases from J, leaving 17 bases between. Germline V gene lookup returns CDR1 SGHNT and CDR2 YYREEE (reference sequence). CDR3 sequence reads: CASSSQGGDKETQYF. CDR3 bases: TGTGCCAGCAGCTCCCAGGGGGGTGATAAGGAGACCCAGTACTTC.

The chain couples TRBV5-1 to TRBJ1-1; TRBD1 agrees at 7 bases. The CDR3 loop spans 14 amino acids. Germline V lookup: CDR1 SGHRS, CDR2 YFSETQ. V trimming: 4 bases; J trimming: 1 base; junction bases outside the gene matches: 4. The DNA for the CDR3 is TGCGCCAGCAGCCGGGGACAGTCGAACACTGAAGCTTTCTTT. This translates into CASSRGQSNTEAFF.

The J gene is TRBJ1-2, the V gene TRBV15; D call uncertain. Trimming pared 8 bases from V and 7 bases from J, leaving 11 bases between. Germline V gives CDR1 LNHNV, CDR2 YYDKDF (reference sequence). This CDR3 region has 11 residues. CDR3 region: CATRNPGGYTF. CDR3 DNA: TGTGCCACCCGAAATCCGGGTGGCTACACCTTC.

The chain employs TRBV4-1 and TRBJ1-2, with D possibly being TRBD1 (5 bases). Trimming pared 0 bases from V and 3 bases from J, leaving 11 bases between. The CDR3 covers 15 residues. Germline V gene data show CDR1 as MGHRA and CDR2 as YSYEKL. This chain's CDR3 is CASSQDWGPHYGYTF. CDR3 bases: TGCGCCAGCAGCCAAGATTGGGGCCCTCACTATGGCTACACCTTC.

The chain couples TRBV28 to TRBJ1-5; D may be TRBD1 (5 bases). Looked up from germline, CDR1 is MDHEN and CDR2 is SYDVKM. The germline V and J ends were trimmed by 4 bases and 4 bases, with 11 bases remaining between them. The length of the CDR3 is 14 residues. The CDR3 loop is CASSSQGNNQPQHF. CDR3 DNA sequence: TGTGCCAGCAGTTCGCAGGGAAATAATCAGCCCCAGCATTTT.

The rearrangement links TRBV19 to TRBJ1-1; D unresolved. CDR3 size: 14 residues. CDR1 and CDR2 from the germline V gene are LNHDA and SQIVND (reference sequence). V dropped 1 base and J dropped 2 bases, with 8 bases sitting between them. CDR3 sequence reads: CASSIAPVNTEAFF. The CDR3 nucleotides read TGTGCCAGTAGTATAGCCCCTGTTAACACTGAAGCTTTCTTT. Drawing the rest from reference TRBV19 and TRBJ1-1, the complete variable domain is DGGITQSPKYLFRKEGQNVTLSCEQNLNHDAMYWYRQDPGQGLRLIYYSQIVNDFQKGDIAEGYSVSREKKESFPLTVTSAQKNPTAFYLCASSIAPVNTEAFFGQGTRLTVV.

The chain has TRBV2 and TRBJ1-5; the D gene is possibly TRBD1 (5 bases). The CDR3 consists of 14 residues. V shed 4 bases and J shed 5 bases, with 12 bases lying between them. The germline gives CDR1 SNHLY, CDR2 FYNNEI. In nucleotides, the CDR3 is TGTGCCAGCAGTGTTTGGGACTCCGATCAGCCCCAGCATTTT. Protein sequence: CASSVWDSDQPQHF.

This clone was seen a few times. This chain links TRBV23-1 with TRBJ1-5, with D possibly TRBD1 on 5 matching bases. TRBV23-1 is recorded as an ORF, its role being uncertain. This CDR3 has 15 amino acids. V was cut by 0 bases and J by 7 bases, with 13 bases left in between. The CDR3: CASSQSEGRGQPQHF. CDR3 coding DNA: TGCGCCAGCAGTCAATCGGAGGGACGGGGACAGCCCCAGCATTTT.

The J gene is TRBJ1-4, the V gene TRBV3-1 (or the pseudogene TRBV3-2); possible D gene TRBD1, 6 bases. From germline, CDR1 is LGHDT and CDR2 YNNKEL (reference sequence). The CDR3 sequence is 17 residues long. V was cut by 1 base and J by 8 bases, with 20 bases left in between. CDR3 protein: CASSQVPVRGLGEKLFF. The CDR3, as DNA: TGTGCCAGCAGCCAAGTCCCGGTGCGGGGGCTGGGGGAAAAACTGTTTTTT.